The rows below give T cell receptor beta chains drawn from one sample of a study of blood T cell repertoires in COVID-19. The table came from immunoSEQ multiplex PCR; TCRdb's copy has only in-frame clones and leaves some out. The sample lists tens of thousands of clones; around 80% were seen once. What was sequenced was peripheral blood. All receptors derive from a human donor in a cohort sampled during active COVID-19. Both conserved end residues are trimmed from each CDR3. Size tells how often a clone was seen (once, few, many) or the class of an expanded clone, and some rows leave it out.

clone_size	v_call	j_call	cdr3_aa
.	TRBV6-5	TRBJ2-7	ASRTGTVYEQY
once	TRBV5-1	TRBJ2-4	ASSLAGTGPIAKNIQY
.	TRBV6-5	TRBJ2-3	ACGGGGDTDTQY
.	TRBV30	TRBJ2-7	AWSATGSSEQY
.	TRBV3-1/TRBV3-2	TRBJ1-5	ASSQGAHGQPQH
few	TRBV12-3/TRBV12-4	TRBJ1-5	ASSLGGDQPQH
.	TRBV3-1/TRBV3-2	TRBJ1-2	ASSQGWTGSFLGGYT
once	TRBV10-2	TRBJ2-1	ASSESGRADEQF
.	TRBV2	TRBJ1-5	ASSARGQGGQPQH
.	TRBV2	TRBJ1-2	ATGQGANYGYT
.	TRBV11-3	TRBJ2-7	ASSSGGGGSYEQY
.	TRBV6-4	TRBJ1-2	ASSPGFVLGNYGYT
.	TRBV19	TRBJ2-7	ASSIAMSGAYEQY
.	TRBV19	TRBJ2-7	ASSIRSGGWSYEQY
.	TRBV11-2	TRBJ1-1	ASRLHGAALYVEAF
once	TRBV19	TRBJ1-1	ASSIAGSGNTEAF
.	TRBV5-6	TRBJ2-3	ASSSQNTQY
.	TRBV18	TRBJ1-4	ASSPQGEKLF
few	TRBV12-5	TRBJ2-3	ASGSISGGADSDTQY
.	TRBV12-5	TRBJ1-2	ASGLVGGRSQINYGYT
.	TRBV29-1	TRBJ1-3	SAPLGNTIY
.	TRBV9	TRBJ2-1	ASSAEGAAGLLNVEQF
.	TRBV5-6	TRBJ2-5	ASSLDFEETQY
.	TRBV2	TRBJ1-6	ASSRGWVDSPLH
.	TRBV2	TRBJ2-1	ASLAGSYNEQF
.	TRBV7-8	TRBJ2-2	ASSSDRLNTGELF
.	TRBV6-5	TRBJ2-7	ASSYSAGGQYEQY
.	TRBV6-4	TRBJ2-3	ASSAEIGGSDTQY